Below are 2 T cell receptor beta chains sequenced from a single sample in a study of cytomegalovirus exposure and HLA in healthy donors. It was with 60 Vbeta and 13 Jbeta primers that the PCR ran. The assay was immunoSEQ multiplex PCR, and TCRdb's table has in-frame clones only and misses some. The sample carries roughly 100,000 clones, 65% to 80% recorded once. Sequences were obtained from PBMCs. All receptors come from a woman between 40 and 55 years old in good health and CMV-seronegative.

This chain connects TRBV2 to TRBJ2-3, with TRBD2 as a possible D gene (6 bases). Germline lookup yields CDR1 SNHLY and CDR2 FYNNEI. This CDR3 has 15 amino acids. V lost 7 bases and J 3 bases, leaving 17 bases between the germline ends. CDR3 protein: CASKFNRGGTDTQYF. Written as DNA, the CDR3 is TGTGCCAGCAAATTTAATAGGGGAGGTACAGATACGCAGTATTTT.

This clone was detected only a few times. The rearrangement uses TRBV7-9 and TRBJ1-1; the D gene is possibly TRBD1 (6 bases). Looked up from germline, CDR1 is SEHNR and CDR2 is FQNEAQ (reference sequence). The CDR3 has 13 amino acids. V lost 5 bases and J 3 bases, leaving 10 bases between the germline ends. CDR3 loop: CASSETGYTEAFF. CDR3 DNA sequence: TGTGCCAGCAGCGAGACAGGTTACACTGAAGCTTTCTTT.